The sequence of this T cell receptor (beta chain) was determined in a study of graft-versus-host responses after intestinal transplantation. Study-wide context: Once they had received anti-thymocyte globulin induction, all recipients took tacrolimus and steroids for about three years.

Assay used: immunoSEQ multiplex PCR; TCRdb lists only in-frame clones, some missing. Of tens of thousands of clones listed, around 90% were seen once; the top ten hold approximately 0.54%. Germline loops: CDR1 MNHNS, CDR2 SASEGT. CDR3 length equals 13 residues. Trimming stripped 6 bases from V and 2 bases from J, with 11 bases between. This clone was picked up one time. Its specificity is unknown. Regarding the study as a whole: Some GvH clones appeared in ileal mucosa or blood before recipient bone marrow.

The chain recombines TRBV6-1 with TRBJ2-7; D ambiguous. The starting material was unstimulated CD8+ T cells sorted from spleen or lymph node cells, obtained before intestinal transplant. The receptor was derived from a human donor who received an intestinal transplant. The DNA for the CDR3 is TGTGCCAGCAGGCCGCGTTCTCCCTACGAGCAGTACTTC. Amino acids: CASRPRSPYEQYF.